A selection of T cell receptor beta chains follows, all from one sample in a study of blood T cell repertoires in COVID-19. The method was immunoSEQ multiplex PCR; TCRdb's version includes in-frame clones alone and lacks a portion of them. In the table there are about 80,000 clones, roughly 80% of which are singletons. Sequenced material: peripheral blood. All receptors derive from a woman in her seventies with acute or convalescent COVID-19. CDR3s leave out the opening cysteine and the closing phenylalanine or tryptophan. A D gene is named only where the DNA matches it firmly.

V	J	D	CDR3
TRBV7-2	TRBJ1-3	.	ASSLEGQTYGNTIY
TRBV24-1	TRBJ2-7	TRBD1	ATSVRHWFGGQGTYEQY
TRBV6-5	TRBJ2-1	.	ASSYSRGNEQF
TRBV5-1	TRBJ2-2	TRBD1	ASSPGTGLAGELF
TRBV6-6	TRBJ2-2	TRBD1	ASRTGTENTGELF
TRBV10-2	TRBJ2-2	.	ASSDWNRENTGELF
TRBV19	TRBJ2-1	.	ASSMGATSSYNEQF
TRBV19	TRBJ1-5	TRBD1	ASSAGQVSNQPQH
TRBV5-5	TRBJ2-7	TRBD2	ASSREGTGLEQY
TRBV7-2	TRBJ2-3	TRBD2	ASSFRTSGRDTQY
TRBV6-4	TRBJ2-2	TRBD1	ASSSGTATGELF
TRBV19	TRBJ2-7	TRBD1	ASSLRLPLDRVPYEQY
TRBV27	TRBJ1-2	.	ASSPDWKYGYT
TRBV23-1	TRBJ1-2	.	ASSQFLGVGGYT
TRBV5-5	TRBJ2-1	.	ASSPTGDRYNEQF
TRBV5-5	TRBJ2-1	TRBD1	ASSSGTGSYNEQF
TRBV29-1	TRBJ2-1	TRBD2	SGWTSGVDEQF
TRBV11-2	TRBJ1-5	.	ASRNGGGESCQPQH
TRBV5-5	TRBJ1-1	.	ASSLEGGRAAEAF
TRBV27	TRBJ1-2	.	ASSLGGGRSYGYT
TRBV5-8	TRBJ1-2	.	ASSRGLDRYGYT
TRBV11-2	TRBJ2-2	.	ASSLGSVTGELF
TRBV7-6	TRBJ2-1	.	ASSLTDSTFDEQF
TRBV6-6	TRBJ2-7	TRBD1	ASSQPGQGSYEQY
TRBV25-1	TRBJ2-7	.	ASSEGGGPISGEQY
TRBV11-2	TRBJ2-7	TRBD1	ASSLGQGSSYEQY
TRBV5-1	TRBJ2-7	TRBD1	ASSRDRVYEQY
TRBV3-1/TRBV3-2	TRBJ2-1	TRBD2	ASSQARTSGDEQF
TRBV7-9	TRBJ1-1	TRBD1	ASSLGGGFMTGANTEAF
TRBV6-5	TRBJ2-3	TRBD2	ASSSGSGRPDTQY
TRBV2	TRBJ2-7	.	ASSEWAGTSSYEQY
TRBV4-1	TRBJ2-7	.	ASSQGPGGAYEQY
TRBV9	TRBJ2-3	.	ASSPTEGFGDTQY
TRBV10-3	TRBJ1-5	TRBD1	AISGDRGTSNQPQH
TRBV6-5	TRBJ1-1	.	ASSRTLNTEAF
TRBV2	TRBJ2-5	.	ASTRLPTETQY
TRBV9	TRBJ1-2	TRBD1	ASSPQGAVGYGYT
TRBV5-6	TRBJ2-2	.	ASRRTANTGELF
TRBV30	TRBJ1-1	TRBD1	AFSGTEEAF
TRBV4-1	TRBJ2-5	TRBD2	ASSSPLAGGAETQY
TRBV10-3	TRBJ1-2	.	AISQGRGGSYGYT
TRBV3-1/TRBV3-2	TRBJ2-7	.	ASSQQGQYEQY
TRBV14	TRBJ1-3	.	ASSQGGGIRNTIY
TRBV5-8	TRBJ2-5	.	ASSLGLGETQY
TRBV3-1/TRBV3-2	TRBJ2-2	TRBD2	ASSSTPGLAGRDTGELF
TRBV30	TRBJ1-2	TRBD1	AWSVRTGGYT
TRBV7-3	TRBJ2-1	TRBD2	ASSFRPGLDSSEQF